Sequencing of this T cell receptor (beta chain) was carried out in a study of control samples from healthy donors and cancer patients. The repertoire was sequenced with immunoSEQ multiplex PCR; TCRdb's copy has only in-frame clones and lacks some. The sample carries approximately 83,000 clones, just over 90% recorded once. Germline CDR1 and CDR2: SGHAT and FQDESV (reference sequence). This CDR3 contains 15 residues. Trimming took off 1 base at V and 0 bases at J, with 7 bases between the two ends. J is TRBJ2-1 and V is TRBV11-1; D possibly corresponds to TRBD2 (6 bases). The TCR comes from a woman in her twenties or thirties in good health. Sequencing input: blood. DNA of the CDR3: TGTGCCAGCAGCTTAGGCGGGGTCTCCTACAATGAGCAGTTCTTC. Encoded protein: CASSLGGVSYNEQFF.